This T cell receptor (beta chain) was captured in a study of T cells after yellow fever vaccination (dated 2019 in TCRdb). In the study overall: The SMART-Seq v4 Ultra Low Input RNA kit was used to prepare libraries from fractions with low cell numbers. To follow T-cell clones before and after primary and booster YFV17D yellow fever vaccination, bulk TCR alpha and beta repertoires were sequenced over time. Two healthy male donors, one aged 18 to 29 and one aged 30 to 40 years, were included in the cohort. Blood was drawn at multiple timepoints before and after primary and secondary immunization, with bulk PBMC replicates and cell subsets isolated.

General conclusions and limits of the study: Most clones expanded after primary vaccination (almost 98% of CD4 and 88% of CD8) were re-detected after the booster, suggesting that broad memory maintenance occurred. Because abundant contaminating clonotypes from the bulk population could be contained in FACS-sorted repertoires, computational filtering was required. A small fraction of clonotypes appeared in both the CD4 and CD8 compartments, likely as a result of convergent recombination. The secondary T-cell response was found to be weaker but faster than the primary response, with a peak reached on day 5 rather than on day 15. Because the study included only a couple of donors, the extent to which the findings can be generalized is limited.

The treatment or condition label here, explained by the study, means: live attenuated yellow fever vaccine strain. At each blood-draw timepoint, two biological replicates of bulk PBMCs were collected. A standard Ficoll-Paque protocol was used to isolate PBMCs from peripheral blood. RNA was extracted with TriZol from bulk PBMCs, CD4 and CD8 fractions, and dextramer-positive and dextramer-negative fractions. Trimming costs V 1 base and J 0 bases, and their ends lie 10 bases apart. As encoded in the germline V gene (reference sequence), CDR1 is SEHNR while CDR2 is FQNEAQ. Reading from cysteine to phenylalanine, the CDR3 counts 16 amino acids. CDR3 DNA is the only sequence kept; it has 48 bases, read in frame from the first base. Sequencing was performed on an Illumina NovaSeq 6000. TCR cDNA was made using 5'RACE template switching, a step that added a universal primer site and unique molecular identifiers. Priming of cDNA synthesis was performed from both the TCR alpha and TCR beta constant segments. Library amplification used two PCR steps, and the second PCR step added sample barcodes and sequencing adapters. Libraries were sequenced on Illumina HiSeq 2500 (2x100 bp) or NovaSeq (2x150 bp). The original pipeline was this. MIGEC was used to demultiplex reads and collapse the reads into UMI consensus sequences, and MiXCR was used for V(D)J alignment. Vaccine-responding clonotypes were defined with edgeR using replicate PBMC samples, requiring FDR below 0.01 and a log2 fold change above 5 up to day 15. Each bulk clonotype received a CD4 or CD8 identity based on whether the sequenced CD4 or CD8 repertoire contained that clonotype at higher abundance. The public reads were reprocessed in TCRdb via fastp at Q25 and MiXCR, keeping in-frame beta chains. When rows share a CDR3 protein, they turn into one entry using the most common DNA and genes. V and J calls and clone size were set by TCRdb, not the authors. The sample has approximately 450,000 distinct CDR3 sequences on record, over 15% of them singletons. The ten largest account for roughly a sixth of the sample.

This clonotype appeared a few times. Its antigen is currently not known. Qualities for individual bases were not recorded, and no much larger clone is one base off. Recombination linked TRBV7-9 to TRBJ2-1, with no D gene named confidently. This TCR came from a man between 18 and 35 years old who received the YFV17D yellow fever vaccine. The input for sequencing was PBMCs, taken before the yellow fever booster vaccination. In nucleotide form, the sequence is TGTGCCAGCAGCTTAGAGCCCACCCTCTCCTACAATGAGCAGTTCTTC. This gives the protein CASSLEPTLSYNEQFF.